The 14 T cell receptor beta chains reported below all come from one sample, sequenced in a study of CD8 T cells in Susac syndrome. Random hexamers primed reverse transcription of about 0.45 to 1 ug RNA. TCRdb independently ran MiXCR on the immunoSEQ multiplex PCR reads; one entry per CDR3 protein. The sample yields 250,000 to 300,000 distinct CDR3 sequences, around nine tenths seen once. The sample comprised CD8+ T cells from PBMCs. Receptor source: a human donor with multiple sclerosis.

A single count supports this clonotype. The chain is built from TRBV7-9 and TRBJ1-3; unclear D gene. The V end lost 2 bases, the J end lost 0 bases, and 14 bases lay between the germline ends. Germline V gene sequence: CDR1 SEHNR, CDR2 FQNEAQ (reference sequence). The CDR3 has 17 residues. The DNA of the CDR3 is TGTGCCAGCAGCTTACCGACAATTGGCCTCTCTGGAAACACCATATATTTT. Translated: CASSLPTIGLSGNTIYF.

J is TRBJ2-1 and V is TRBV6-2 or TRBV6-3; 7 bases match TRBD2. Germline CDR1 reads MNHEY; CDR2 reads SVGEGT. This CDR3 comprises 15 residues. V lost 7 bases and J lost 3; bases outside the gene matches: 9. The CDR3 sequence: CASIIAGENYNEQFF. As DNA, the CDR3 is TGTGCCAGCATTATTGCGGGGGAGAACTACAATGAGCAGTTCTTC.

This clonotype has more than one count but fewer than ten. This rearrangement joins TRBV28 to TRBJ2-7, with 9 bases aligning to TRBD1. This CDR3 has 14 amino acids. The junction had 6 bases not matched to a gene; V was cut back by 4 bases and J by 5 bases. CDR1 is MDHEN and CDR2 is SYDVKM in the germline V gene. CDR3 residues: CASSWGTGIHEQYF. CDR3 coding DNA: TGTGCCAGCAGTTGGGGGACAGGGATCCACGAGCAGTACTTC.

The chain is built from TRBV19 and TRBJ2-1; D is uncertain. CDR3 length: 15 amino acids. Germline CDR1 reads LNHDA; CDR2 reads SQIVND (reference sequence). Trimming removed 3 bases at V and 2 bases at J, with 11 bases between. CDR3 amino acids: CASSIARAPYNEQFF. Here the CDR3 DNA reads TGTGCCAGTAGTATCGCCCGGGCACCCTACAATGAGCAGTTCTTC.

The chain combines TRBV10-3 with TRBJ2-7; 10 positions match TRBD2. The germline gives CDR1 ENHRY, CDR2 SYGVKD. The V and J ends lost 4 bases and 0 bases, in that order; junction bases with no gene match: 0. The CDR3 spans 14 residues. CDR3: CAISGTSGSYEQYF. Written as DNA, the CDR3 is TGTGCCATCAGTGGGACTAGCGGCTCCTACGAGCAGTACTTC.

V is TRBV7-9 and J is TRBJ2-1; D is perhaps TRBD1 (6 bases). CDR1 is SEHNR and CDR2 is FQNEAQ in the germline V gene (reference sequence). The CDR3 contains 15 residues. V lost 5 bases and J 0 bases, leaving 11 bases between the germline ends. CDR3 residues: CASSVDRSSYNEQFF. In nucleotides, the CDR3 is TGTGCCAGCAGCGTAGACAGGAGCTCCTACAATGAGCAGTTCTTC. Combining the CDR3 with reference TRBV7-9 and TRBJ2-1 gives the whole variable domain DTGVSQNPRHKITKRGQNVTFRCDPISEHNRLYWYRQTLGQGPEFLTYFQNEAQLEKSRLLSDRFSAERPKGSFSTLEIQRTEQGDSAMYLCASSVDRSSYNEQFFGPGTRLTVL.

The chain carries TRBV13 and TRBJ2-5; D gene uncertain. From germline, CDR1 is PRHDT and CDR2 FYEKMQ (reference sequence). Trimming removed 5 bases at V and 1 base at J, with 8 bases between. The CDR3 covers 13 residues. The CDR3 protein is CASSPRAQETQYF. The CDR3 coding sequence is TGTGCCAGCAGCCCTCGAGCCCAAGAGACCCAGTACTTC.

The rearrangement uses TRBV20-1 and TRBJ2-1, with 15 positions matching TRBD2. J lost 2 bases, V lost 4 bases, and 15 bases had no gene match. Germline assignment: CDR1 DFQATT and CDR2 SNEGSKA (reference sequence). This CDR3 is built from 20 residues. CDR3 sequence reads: CSAKGAGLAGGASTYNEQFF. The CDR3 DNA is TGCAGTGCTAAGGGTGCGGGACTAGCGGGAGGAGCTTCCACCTACAATGAGCAGTTCTTC.

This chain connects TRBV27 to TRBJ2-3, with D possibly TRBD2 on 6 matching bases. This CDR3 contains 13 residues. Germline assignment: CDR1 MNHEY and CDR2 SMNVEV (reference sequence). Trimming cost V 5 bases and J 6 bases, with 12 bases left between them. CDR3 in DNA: TGTGCCAGCAGTCTGAAGACTAGGGATACGCAGTATTTT. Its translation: CASSLKTRDTQYF.

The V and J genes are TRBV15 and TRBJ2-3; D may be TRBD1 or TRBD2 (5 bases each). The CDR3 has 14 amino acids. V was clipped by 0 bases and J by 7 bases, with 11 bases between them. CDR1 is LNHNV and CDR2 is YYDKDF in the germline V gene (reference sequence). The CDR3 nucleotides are TGTGCCACCAGCAGAGATCTCGGGGACCATACGCAGTATTTT. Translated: CATSRDLGDHTQYF.

DNA of the CDR3: TGCGCCAGCAGTCACAGCCCCCTTTACAATGAGCAGTTCTTC. Its protein is CASSHSPLYNEQFF. V gene TRBV5-1 combines with J gene TRBJ2-1; D unresolved. Trimming left V 5 bases short and J 4 bases short, with 13 bases between. CDR3 length equals 14 residues. Germline values: CDR1 SGHRS, CDR2 YFSETQ. Supplemented by reference TRBV5-1 and TRBJ2-1, the full variable domain reads KAGVTQTPRYLIKTRGQQVTLSCSPISGHRSVSWYQQTPGQGLQFLFEYFSETQRNKGNFPGRFSGRQFSNSRSEMNVSTLELGDSALYLCASSHSPLYNEQFFGPGTRLTVL.

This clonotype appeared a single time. This CDR3 reads CAWTVTGFGEKLFF. CDR3 in DNA: TGTGCCTGGACCGTTACAGGTTTTGGTGAAAAACTGTTTTTT. The genes are TRBV30 and TRBJ1-4, with D possibly TRBD1 on 5 matching bases. Trimming left V 4 bases short and J 7 bases short, with 16 bases between. The CDR3 sequence is 14 residues long. Germline V gene sequence: CDR1 GTSNPN, CDR2 SVGIG (reference sequence).

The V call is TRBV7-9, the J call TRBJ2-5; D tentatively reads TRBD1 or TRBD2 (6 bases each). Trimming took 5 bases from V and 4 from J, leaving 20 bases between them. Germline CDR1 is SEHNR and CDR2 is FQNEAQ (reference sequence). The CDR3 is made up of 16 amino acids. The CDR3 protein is CASSVYPGEGGETQYF. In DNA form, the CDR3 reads TGTGCCAGCAGCGTATATCCCGGTGAGGGGGGAGAGACCCAGTACTTC.

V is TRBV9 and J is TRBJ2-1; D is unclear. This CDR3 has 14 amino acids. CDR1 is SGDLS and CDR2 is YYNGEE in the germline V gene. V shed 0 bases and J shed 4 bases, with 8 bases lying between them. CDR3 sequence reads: CASSVVLQYNEQFF. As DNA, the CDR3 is TGTGCCAGCAGCGTAGTCCTGCAGTACAATGAGCAGTTCTTC.